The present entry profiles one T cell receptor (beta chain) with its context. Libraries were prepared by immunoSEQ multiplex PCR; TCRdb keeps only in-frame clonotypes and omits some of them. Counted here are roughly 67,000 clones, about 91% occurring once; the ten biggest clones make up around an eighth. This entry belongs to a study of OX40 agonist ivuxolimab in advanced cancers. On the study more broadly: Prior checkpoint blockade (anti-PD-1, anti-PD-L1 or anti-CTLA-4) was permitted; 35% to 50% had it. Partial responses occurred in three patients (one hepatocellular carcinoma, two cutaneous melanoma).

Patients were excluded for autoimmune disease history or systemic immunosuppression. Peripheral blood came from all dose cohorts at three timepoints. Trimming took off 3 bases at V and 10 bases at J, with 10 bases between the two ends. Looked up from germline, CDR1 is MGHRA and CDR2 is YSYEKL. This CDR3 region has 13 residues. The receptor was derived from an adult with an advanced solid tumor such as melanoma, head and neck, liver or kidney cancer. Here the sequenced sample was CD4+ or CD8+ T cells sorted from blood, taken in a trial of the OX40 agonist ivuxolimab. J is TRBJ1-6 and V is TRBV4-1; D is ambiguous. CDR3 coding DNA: TGCGCCAGCAGCCAGGGCGGGTTCTCACCCCTCCACTTT. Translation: CASSQGGFSPLHF.